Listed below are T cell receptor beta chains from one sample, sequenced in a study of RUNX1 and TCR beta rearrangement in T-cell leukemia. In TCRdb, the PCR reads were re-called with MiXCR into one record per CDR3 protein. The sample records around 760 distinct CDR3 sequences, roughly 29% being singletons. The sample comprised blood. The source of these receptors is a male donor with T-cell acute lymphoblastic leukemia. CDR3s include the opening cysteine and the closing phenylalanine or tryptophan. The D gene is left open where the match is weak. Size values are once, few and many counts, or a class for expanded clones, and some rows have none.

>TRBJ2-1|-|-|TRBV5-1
CASSLGGTSSYNEQFF
TGCGCCAGCAGCTTGGGTGGGACTTCCTCCTACAATGAGCAGTTCTTC
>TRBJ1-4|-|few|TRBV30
CAWRGLGNEKLFF
TGTGCCTGGAGAGGCCTAGGCAATGAAAAACTGTTTTTT
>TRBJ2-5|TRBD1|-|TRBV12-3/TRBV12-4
CASSRTGQGSETQYF
TGTGCCAGCAGTCGAACGGGACAGGGTTCTGAGACCCAGTACTTC
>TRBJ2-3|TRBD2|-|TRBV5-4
CAGSPSGRADTQYF
TGTGCCGGCAGCCCCTCGGGGAGGGCAGATACGCAGTATTTT
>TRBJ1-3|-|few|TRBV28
CASSSLNTIYF
TGTGCCAGCAGCTCATTAAACACCATATATTTT
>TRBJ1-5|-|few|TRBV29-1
CSVEVSGTNQPQHF
TGCAGCGTTGAGGTGTCAGGGACCAATCAGCCCCAGCATTTT
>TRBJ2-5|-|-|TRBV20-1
CSAGVDQEETQYF
TGCAGTGCTGGAGTGGACCAGGAGGAGACCCAGTACTTC
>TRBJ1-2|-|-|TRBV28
CASSLGGIYYGYTF
TGTGCCAGCAGTTTAGGGGGGATCTACTATGGCTACACCTTC
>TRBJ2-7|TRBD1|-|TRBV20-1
CSARAQGQGAVYEQYF
TGCAGTGCTAGAGCTCAGGGACAGGGGGCTGTTTACGAGCAGTACTTC
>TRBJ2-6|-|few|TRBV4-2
CASSQDLGSGANVLTF
TGTGCCAGCAGCCAAGATTTGGGCTCTGGGGCCAACGTCCTGACTTTC
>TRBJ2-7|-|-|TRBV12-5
CASGQRTGPYEQYF
TGTGCTAGTGGGCAGAGAACAGGCCCCTACGAGCAGTACTTC
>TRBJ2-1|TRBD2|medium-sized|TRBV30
CAWSGLASYNEQFF
TGTGCCTGGAGTGGACTAGCCTCCTACAATGAGCAGTTCTTC
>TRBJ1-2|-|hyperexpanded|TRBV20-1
CSAKPTVWGANYGYTF
TGCAGTGCTAAACCCACCGTCTGGGGAGCTAACTATGGCTACACCTTC
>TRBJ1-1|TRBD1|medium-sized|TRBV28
CASSSQGLGTEAFF
TGTGCCAGCAGTTCACAGGGGCTTGGCACTGAAGCTTTCTTT
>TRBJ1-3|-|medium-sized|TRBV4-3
CASSQDLPAGLFSGNTIYF
TGCGCCAGCAGCCAAGATCTTCCGGCAGGGCTTTTCTCTGGAAACACCATATATTTT
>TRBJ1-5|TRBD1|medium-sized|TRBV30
CAWSFTGGEQPQHF
TGTGCCTGGAGTTTTACAGGGGGCGAACAGCCCCAGCATTTT
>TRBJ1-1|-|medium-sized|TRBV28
CASSLRSASGEAFF
TGTGCCAGCAGTTTAAGGTCCGCAAGCGGGGAAGCTTTCTTT
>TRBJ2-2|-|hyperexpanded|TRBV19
CASKKQAGPAGELFF
TGTGCCAGTAAAAAGCAGGCAGGGCCGGCCGGGGAGCTGTTTTTT
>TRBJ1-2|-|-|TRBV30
CAWSGVGRNYDYTF
TGTGCCTGGAGTGGGGTTGGGAGGAACTATGACTACACCTTC
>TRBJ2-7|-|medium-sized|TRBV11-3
CASSFGGPSYEQYF
TGTGCCAGCAGCTTCGGGGGACCATCCTACGAGCAGTACTTC
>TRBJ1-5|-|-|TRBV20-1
CSAIRDPNQPRHF
TGCAGTGCTATCAGGGACCCCAATCAGCCTCGGCATTTT
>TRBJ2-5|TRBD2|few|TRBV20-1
CSARGVPAGLWETQYF
TGCAGTGCTAGAGGGGTCCCAGCGGGGCTCTGGGAGACCCAGTACTTC
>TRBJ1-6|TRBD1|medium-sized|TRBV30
CAWSVSAAGGSPLHF
TGTGCCTGGAGTGTAAGTGCGGCAGGGGGTTCACCCCTCCACTTT
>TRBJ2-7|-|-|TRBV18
CASSSQQGRYEQYF
TGTGCCAGCTCATCGCAACAGGGGAGGTACGAGCAGTACTTC
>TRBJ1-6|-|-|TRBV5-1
CASSDRVNSPLHF
TGCGCCAGCAGCGATCGGGTTAATTCACCCCTCCACTTT
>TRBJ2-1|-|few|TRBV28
CASSYYNEQFF
TGTGCCAGCAGTTACTACAATGAGCAGTTCTTC
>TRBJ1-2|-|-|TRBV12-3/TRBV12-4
CASSLASRYGYTF
TGTGCCAGCAGTTTGGCCAGTCGTTATGGCTACACCTTC
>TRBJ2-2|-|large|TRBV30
CAWSGLPANTGELFF
TGTGCCTGGAGTGGCCTGCCCGCGAACACCGGGGAGCTGTTTTTT
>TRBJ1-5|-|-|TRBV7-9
CASSLPGNQPQHF
TGTGCCAGCAGCCTCCCTGGGAATCAGCCCCAGCATTTT
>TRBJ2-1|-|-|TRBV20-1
CSALRVFDEQFF
TGCAGTGCTCTCCGGGTATTCGATGAGCAGTTCTTC
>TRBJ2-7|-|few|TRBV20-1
CSAGGGYEQYF
TGCAGTGCCGGGGGTGGCTACGAGCAGTACTTC
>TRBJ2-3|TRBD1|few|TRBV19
CASSNGQGGFTDTQYF
TGTGCCAGTAGTAACGGACAAGGGGGCTTTACAGATACGCAGTATTTT
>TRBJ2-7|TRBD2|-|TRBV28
CASSFSYPGGRAYEQYF
TGTGCCAGCAGTTTCTCCTACCCCGGCGGGAGGGCCTACGAGCAGTACTTC
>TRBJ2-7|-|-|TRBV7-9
CASSRGSSYEQYF
TGTGCCAGCAGCCGTGGTAGCTCCTACGAGCAGTACTTC
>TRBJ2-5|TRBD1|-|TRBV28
CASSHQWTGKETQYF
TGTGCCAGCAGCCACCAATGGACAGGGAAAGAGACCCAGTACTTC
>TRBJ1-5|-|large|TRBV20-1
CSAIRDPNQPQHF
TGCAGTGCTATCAGGGACCCCAATCAGCCCCAGCATTTT
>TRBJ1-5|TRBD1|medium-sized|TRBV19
CASTNQGVANQPQHF
TGTGCCAGTACTAACCAGGGGGTCGCCAATCAGCCCCAGCATTTT